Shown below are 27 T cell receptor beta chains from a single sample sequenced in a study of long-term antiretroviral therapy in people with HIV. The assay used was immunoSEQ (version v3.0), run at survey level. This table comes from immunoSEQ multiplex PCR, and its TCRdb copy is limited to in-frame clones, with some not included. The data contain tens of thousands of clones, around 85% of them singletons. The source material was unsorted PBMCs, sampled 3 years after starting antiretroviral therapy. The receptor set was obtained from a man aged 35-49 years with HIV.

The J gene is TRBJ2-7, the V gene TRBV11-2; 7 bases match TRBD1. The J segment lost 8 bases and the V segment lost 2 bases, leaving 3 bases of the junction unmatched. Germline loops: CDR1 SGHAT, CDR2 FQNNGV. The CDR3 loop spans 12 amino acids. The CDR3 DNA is TGTGCCAGCAGCTTATCGGGACAGCAGCAGTACTTC. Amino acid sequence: CASSLSGQQQYF.

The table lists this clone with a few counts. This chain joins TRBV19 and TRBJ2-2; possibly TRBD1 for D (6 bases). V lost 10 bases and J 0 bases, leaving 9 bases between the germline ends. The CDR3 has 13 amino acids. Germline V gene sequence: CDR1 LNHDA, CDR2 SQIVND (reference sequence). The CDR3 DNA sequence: TGTGCCACGGGACACCCGAACACCGGGGAGCTGTTTTTT. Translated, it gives CATGHPNTGELFF.

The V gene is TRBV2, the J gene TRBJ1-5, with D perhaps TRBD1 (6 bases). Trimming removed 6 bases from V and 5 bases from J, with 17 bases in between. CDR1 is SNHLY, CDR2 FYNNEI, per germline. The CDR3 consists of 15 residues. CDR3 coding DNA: TGTGCCAGCAGCCCTACAGGGAGGGATTATCAGCCCCAGCATTTT. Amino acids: CASSPTGRDYQPQHF.

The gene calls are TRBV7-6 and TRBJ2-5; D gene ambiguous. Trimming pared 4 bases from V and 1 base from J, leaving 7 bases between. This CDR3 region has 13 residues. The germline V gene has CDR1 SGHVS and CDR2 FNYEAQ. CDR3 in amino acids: CASSYRRQETQYF. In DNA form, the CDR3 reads TGTGCCAGCAGCTACCGGCGCCAAGAGACCCAGTACTTC.

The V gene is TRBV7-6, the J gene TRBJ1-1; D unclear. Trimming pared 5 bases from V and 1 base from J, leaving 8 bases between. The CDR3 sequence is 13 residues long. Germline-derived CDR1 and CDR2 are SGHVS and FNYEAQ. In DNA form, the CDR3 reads TGTGCCAGCAGCCCTACTACGAACACTGAAGCTTTCTTT. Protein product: CASSPTTNTEAFF.

The CDR3 region has the DNA TGTGCCTGGAGTCGAGGGCCCAGGGGTGGCGGCAATCAGCCCCAGCATTTT. It is translated as CAWSRGPRGGGNQPQHF. The chain couples TRBV30 to TRBJ1-5; maybe TRBD1 (6 bases). Germline V gene lookup returns CDR1 GTSNPN and CDR2 SVGIG (reference sequence). CDR3 length: 17 amino acids. V lost 2 bases and J 2 bases, leaving 19 bases between the germline ends.

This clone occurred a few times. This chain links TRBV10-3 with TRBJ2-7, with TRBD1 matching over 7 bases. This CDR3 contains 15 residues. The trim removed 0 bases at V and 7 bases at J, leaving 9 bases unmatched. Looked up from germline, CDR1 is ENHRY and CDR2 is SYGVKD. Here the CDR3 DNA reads TGTGCCATCAGTGAGTCTGGCCAGGGGGATCAAGAGCAGTACTTC. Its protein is CAISESGQGDQEQYF.

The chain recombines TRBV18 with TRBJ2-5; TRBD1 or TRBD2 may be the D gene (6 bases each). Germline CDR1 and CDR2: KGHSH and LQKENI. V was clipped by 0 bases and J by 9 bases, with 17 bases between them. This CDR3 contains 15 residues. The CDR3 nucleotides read TGTGCCAGCTCACCACCTAACAAGAAGGAGGGGGCCCAGTACTTC. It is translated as CASSPPNKKEGAQYF.

CDR3 bases: TGTGCCAGCAGTTTATCGCCTACTGGACCTGGAAACACCATATATTTT. Its translation: CASSLSPTGPGNTIYF. V is TRBV27 and J is TRBJ1-3; no firm D call. V gave up 0 bases and J gave up 2 bases, with 11 bases separating them. The CDR3 length is 16 residues. Germline V CDR1 and CDR2: MNHEY, SMNVEV (reference sequence).

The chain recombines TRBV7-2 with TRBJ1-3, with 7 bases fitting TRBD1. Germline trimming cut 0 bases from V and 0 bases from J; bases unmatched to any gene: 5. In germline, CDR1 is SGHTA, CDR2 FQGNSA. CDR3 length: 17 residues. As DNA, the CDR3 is TGTGCCAGCAGCTTAGCCGGGACAGAATACTCTGGAAACACCATATATTTT. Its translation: CASSLAGTEYSGNTIYF.

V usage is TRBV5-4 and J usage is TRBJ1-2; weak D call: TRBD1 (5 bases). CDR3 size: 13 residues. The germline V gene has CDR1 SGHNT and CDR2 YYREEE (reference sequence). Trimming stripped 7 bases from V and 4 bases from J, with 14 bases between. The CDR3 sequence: CASRGRDPYGYTF. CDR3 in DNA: TGTGCCAGCCGGGGCAGGGATCCCTATGGCTACACCTTC.

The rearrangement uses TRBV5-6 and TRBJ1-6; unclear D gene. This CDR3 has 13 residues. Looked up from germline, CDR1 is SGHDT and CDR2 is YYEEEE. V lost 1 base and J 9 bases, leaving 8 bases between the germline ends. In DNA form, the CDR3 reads TGTGCCAGCAGCTTGAATCCCGTTTCACCCCTCCACTTT. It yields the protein CASSLNPVSPLHF.

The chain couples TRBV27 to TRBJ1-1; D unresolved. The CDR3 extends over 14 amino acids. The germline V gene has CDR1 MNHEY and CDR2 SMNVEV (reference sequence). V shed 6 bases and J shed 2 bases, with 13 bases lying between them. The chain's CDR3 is CASRPQTVNTEAFF. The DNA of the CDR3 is TGTGCCAGCAGACCACAGACCGTTAACACTGAAGCTTTCTTT.

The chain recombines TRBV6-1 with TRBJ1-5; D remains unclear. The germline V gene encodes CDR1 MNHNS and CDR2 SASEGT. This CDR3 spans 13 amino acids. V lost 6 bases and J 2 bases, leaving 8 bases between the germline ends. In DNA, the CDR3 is TGTGCCAGCAGCGGAGAGGGCAATCAGCCCCAGCATTTT. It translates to CASSGEGNQPQHF.

The DNA for the CDR3 is TGTGCCAGCAGTGACGGTTCAAAAGCTAACTATGGCTACACCTTC. Protein product: CASSDGSKANYGYTF. The rearrangement uses TRBV2 and TRBJ1-2; the D is unclear. Germline values: CDR1 SNHLY, CDR2 FYNNEI. V was trimmed by 3 bases and J by 0 bases, leaving 11 bases between them. The CDR3 is made up of 15 amino acids. Supplemented by reference TRBV2 and TRBJ1-2, the full variable domain reads EPEVTQTPSHQVTQMGQEVILRCVPISNHLYFYWYRQILGQKVEFLVSFYNNEISEKSEIFDDQFSVERPDGSNFTLKIRSTKLEDSAMYFCASSDGSKANYGYTFGSGTRLTVV.

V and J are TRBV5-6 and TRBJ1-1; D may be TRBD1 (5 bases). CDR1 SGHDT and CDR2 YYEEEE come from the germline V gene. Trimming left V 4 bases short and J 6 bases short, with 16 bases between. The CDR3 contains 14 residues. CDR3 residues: CASSKGPWRAEAFF. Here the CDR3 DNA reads TGTGCCAGCAGCAAGGGACCGTGGAGAGCTGAAGCTTTCTTT.

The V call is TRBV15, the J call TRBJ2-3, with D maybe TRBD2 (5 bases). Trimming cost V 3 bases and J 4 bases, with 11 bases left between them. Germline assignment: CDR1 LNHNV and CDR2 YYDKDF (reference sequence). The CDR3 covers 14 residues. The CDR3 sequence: CATSSLRTADTQYF. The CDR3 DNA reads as TGTGCCACCAGCAGCCTCAGGACTGCAGATACGCAGTATTTT.

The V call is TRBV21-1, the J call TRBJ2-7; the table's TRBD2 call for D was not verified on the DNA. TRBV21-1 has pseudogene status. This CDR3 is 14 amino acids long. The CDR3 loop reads CASSGTSGAYEQYF. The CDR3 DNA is TGTGCCAGCAGCGGGACTAGCGGGGCCTACGAGCAGTACTTC.

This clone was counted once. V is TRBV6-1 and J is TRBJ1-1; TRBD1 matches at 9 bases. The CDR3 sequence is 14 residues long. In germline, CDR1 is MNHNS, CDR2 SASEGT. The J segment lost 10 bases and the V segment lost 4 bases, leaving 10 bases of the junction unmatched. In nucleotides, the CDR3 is TGTGCCAGCAGTGGGGACAGGGCCCGAGTCCCAGCTTTCTTT. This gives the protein CASSGDRARVPAFF.

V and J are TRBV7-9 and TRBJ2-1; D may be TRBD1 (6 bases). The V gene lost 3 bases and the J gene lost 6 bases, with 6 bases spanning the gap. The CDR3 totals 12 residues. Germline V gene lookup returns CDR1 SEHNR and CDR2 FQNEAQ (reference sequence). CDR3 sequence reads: CASSLGANEQFF. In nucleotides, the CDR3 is TGTGCCAGCAGCTTGGGGGCCAATGAGCAGTTCTTC. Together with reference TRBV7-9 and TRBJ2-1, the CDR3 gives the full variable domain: DTGVSQNPRHKITKRGQNVTFRCDPISEHNRLYWYRQTLGQGPEFLTYFQNEAQLEKSRLLSDRFSAERPKGSFSTLEIQRTEQGDSAMYLCASSLGANEQFFGPGTRLTVL.

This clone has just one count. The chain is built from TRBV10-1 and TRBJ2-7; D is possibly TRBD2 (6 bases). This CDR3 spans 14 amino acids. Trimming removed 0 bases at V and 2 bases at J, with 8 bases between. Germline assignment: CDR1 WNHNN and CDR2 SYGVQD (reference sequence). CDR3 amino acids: CASSESGGPYEQYF. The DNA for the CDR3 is TGCGCCAGCAGTGAGTCGGGGGGACCCTACGAGCAGTACTTC.

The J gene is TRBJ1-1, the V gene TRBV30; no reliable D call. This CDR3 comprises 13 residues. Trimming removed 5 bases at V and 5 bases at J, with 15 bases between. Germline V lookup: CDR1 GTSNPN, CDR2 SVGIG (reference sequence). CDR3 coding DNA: TGTGCCTGGGCCCCGGGCTTTAGGACTGAAGCTTTCTTT. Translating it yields CAWAPGFRTEAFF. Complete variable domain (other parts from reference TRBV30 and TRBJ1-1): SQTIHQWPATLVQPVGSPLSLECTVEGTSNPNLYWYRQAAGRGLQLLFYSVGIGQISSEVPQNLSASRPQDRQFILSSKKLLLSDSGFYLCAWAPGFRTEAFFGQGTRLTVV.

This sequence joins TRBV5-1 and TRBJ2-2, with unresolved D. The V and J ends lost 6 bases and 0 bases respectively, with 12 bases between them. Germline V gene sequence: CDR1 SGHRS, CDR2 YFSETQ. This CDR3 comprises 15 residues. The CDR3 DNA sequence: TGCGCCAGCAAAATGACGGCCCCGAACACCGGGGAGCTGTTTTTT. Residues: CASKMTAPNTGELFF.

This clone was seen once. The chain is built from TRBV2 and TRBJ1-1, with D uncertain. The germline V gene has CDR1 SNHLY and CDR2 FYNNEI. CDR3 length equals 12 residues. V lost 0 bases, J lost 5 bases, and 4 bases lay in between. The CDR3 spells CASSEAKTEAFF. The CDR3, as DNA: TGTGCCAGCAGTGAAGCCAAGACTGAAGCTTTCTTT.

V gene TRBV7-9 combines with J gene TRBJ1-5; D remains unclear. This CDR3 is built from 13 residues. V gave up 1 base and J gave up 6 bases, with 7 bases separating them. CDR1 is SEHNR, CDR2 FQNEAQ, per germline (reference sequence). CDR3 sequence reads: CASSLDEAQPQHF. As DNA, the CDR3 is TGTGCCAGCAGCTTAGATGAGGCTCAGCCCCAGCATTTT. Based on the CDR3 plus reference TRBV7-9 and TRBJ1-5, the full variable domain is DTGVSQNPRHKITKRGQNVTFRCDPISEHNRLYWYRQTLGQGPEFLTYFQNEAQLEKSRLLSDRFSAERPKGSFSTLEIQRTEQGDSAMYLCASSLDEAQPQHFGDGTRLSIL.

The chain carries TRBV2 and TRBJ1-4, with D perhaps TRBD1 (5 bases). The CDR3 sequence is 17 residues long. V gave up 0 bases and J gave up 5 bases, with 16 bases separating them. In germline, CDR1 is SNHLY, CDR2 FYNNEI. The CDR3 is CASSEAGRDARNEKLFF. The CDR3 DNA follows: TGTGCCAGCAGTGAAGCGGGCAGGGATGCCCGGAATGAAAAACTGTTTTTT.

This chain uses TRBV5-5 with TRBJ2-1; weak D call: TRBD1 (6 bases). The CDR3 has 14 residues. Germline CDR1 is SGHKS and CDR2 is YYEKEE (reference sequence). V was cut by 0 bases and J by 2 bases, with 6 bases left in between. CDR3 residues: CASSLAGAYNEQFF. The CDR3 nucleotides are TGTGCCAGCAGCTTGGCAGGGGCCTACAATGAGCAGTTCTTC.